This T cell receptor beta chain derives from a study of blood T cell repertoires in COVID-19. The wider study: Sample material is recorded as cDNA or gDNA derived from T cells, B-cell-depleted T cells, or PBMCs.

Each participant's cohort was designated according to participant-reported clinical history. Symptom resolution, clearance, or two negative PCRs marked donors in Cohort 3 as recovered. The CDR3 loop spans 16 amino acids. The germline gives CDR1 MNHEY, CDR2 SMNVEV (reference sequence). V was pared by 3 bases and J by 6 bases, with 6 bases of the junction left unmatched. Authors' analysis steps: Scientists estimated how many nucleated cells there were by amplifying reference gene primers. The data were produced by immunoSEQ multiplex PCR, yet TCRdb's version contains in-frame clones alone and is incomplete. That table supplies the V and J calls and clone size; D and trimming were determined from the DNA. In the table there are roughly 320,000 clones, 85% to 90% of which are singletons.

The chain is built from TRBV27 and TRBJ2-1; 12 bases map to TRBD1. The material sequenced was PBMCs or T cells enriched from blood (not recorded which). The TCR was taken from a man younger than 40 who had recovered from COVID-19. The CDR3 coding sequence is TGTGCCAGCAGTTTTCCGGGACAGGGGGCCGGCAATGAGCAGTTCTTC. It encodes CASSFPGQGAGNEQFF.